This TCR beta chain was documented in a study of blood T cell repertoires in COVID-19. Across the study: The samples span acute and convalescent COVID-19 from the United States, Italy and Spain.

Study processing details: Estimation of nucleated cell counts was performed using reference gene primer amplification. Sequencing used immunoSEQ multiplex PCR; TCRdb keeps in-frame clones, though not all of them. V and J calls and clone size are given by that table; D and trimming were obtained from the DNA. The sample contains about 400,000 clones, around nine tenths of which appear only once. The V and J ends lost 2 bases and 2 bases respectively, with 10 bases between them. The CDR3 runs 16 residues. Per germline, CDR1 ENHRY and CDR2 SYGVKD. The sequence was collected from a young woman with acute or convalescent COVID-19. The chain uses TRBV10-3 and TRBJ1-6, with D maybe TRBD1 (6 bases). Sample: peripheral blood. The CDR3 loop is CAISEAGDAYNSPLHF. The CDR3 region has the DNA TGTGCCATCAGTGAGGCAGGGGACGCCTATAATTCACCCCTCCACTTT.